This T cell receptor (beta chain) was profiled in a study of blood T cell repertoires in COVID-19. The CDR3 has 17 residues. Deletions cut 1 base from V and 0 bases from J, with 16 bases between. The germline V gene encodes CDR1 SGHDT and CDR2 YYEEEE. Using immunoSEQ multiplex PCR, the repertoire was profiled, and TCRdb retains in-frame clones only, with some absent. The sample holds approximately 180,000 clones; 76% are singletons and the top ten take about a sixth. Sequencing was done on a sample of PBMCs or T cells enriched from blood (not recorded which). This TCR was recovered from a woman aged 50 to 60 with acute COVID-19. This chain links TRBV5-6 with TRBJ1-1; D remains ambiguous. CDR3 DNA: TGTGCCAGCAGCTTGACGGGATCCACCTCGATGAACACTGAAGCTTTCTTT. Its translation is CASSLTGSTSMNTEAFF.